This T cell receptor (beta chain) comes out of a study of blood T cell repertoires in COVID-19. About the research overall: COVID-19 samples from acute and convalescent phases originated in the United States, Italy and Spain. PBMCs, B-cell-depleted T cells, or T cells were the source of the cDNA or gDNA that made up the material.

In the study's own analysis: Estimation of nucleated cell counts relied on the amplification of reference gene primers. Produced via immunoSEQ multiplex PCR; TCRdb's table is partial and in-frame only. The DNA was the basis for D and trimming; V, J and clone size are from that table. Here the sample spans approximately 44,000 clones, around 82% being singletons. The length of the CDR3 is 12 residues. V was clipped by 3 bases and J by 13 bases; unmatched bases: 8. The germline gives CDR1 SGHDN, CDR2 FVKESK. This chain connects TRBV14 to TRBJ1-2; 7 bases are shared with TRBD1. This receptor was taken from a human donor in a cohort sampled during active COVID-19. The specimen was peripheral blood. CDR3 DNA sequence: TGTGCCAGCAGCCATCTGGACAGGTCTCGCACCTTC. As protein: CASSHLDRSRTF.